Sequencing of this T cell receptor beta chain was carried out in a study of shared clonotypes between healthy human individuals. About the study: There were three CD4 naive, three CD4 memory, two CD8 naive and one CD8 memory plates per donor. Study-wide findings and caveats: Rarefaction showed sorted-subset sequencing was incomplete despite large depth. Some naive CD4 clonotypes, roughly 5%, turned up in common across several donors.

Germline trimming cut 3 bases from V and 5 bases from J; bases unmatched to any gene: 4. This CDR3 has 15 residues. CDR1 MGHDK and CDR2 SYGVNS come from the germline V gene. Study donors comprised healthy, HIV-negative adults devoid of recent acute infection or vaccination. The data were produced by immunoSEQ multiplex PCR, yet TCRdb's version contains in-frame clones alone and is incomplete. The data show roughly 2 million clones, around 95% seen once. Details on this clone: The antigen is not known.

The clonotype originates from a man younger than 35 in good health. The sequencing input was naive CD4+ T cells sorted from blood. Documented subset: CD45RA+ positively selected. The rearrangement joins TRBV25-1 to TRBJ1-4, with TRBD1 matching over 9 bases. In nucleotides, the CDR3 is TGTGCCAGCAGTGACCCCGGGACAGGGAATGAAAAACTGTTTTTT. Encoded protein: CASSDPGTGNEKLFF.